This T cell receptor beta chain derives from a study of T cell repertoires in ileal Crohn's disease. The CDR3 contains 14 residues. Germline V lookup: CDR1 MDHEN, CDR2 SYDVKM. The V end lost 3 bases, the J end lost 5 bases, and 8 bases lay between the germline ends. Lamina propria lymphocytes from surgical specimens were isolated on a density gradient before sorting. As for this clone: Its antigen is unknown.

Study results and caveats: All patients with clonality above 26.8% had endoscopic recurrence.

TCRdb keeps only in-frame clones here, not all; method: immunoSEQ multiplex PCR. The sample lists 5,500 to 7,500 clones; approximately 87% were seen once. The TCR comes from an adult with Crohn's disease. Some clones in this sample may be carry-over from other donors' samples. The specimen was CD4+ T cells from ileum. The V and J genes are TRBV28 and TRBJ1-6, with D unclear. The CDR3 DNA follows: TGTGCCAGCAGTTTCCGGTCTAATAATTCACCCCTCCACTTT. This sequence encodes CASSFRSNNSPLHF. Full variable domain (outside the CDR3, taken from reference TRBV28 and TRBJ1-6): DVKVTQSSRYLVKRTGEKVFLECVQDMDHENMFWYRQDPGLGLRLIYFSYDVKMKEKGDIPEGYSVSREKKERFSLILESASTNQTSMYLCASSFRSNNSPLHFGNGTRLTVT.